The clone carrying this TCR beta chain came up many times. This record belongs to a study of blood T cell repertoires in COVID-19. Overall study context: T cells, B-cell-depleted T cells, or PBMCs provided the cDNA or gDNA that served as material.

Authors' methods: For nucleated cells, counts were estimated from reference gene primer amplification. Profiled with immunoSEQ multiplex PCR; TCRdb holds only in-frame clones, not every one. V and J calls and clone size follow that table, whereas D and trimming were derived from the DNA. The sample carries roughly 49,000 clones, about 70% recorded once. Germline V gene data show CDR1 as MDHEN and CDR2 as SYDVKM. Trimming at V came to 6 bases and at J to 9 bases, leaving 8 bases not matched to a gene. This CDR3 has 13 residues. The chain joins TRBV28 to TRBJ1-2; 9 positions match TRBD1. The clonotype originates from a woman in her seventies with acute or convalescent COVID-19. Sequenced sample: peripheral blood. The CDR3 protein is CASSSPGQGRYTF. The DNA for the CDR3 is TGTGCCAGCAGCTCGCCGGGACAGGGTCGCTACACCTTC.